This TCR beta chain came from a study of OX40 agonist ivuxolimab in advanced cancers. A history of autoimmune disease or systemic immunosuppression excluded patients. Only in-frame clones appear in the TCRdb table, and some are missing; sequencing was by immunoSEQ multiplex PCR. The sample consists of under 25,000 clones, 80% to 85% of them appearing once. Details on this clone: Its target is unknown.

The study, taken as a whole, reports: CD8+ T cells (on average) carried more expanded clones than CD4+ T cells. The authors did not determine the antigen specificity of the expanded peripheral T cells. At 0.1 to 3.0 mg/kg, CD4+ and CD8+ blood T cells expanded clonally by week 6.

Per the germline V gene, CDR1 is MDHEN and CDR2 is SYDVKM. The CDR3 runs to 15 residues. The V and J ends lost 4 bases and 7 bases, in that order; junction bases with no gene match: 7. This clonotype originated in an adult with an advanced solid tumor such as melanoma, head and neck, liver or kidney cancer. The source material was CD4+ or CD8+ T cells sorted from blood, sampled in a trial of the OX40 agonist ivuxolimab. The genes are TRBV28 and TRBJ2-1; 10 bases agree with TRBD1. CDR3: CASSSPGQGKNEQFF. The CDR3 DNA sequence: TGTGCCAGCAGTTCGCCGGGACAGGGGAAAAATGAGCAGTTCTTC.